This entry features one TCR beta chain sequence. Its antigen is as yet unknown. The PCR had 60 Vbeta and 13 Jbeta primers. Clones were sequenced by immunoSEQ multiplex PCR, and TCRdb holds only the in-frame ones, with some missing. The data show approximately 150,000 clones, with roughly 80% seen just once and roughly 3.4% held by the top ten. Nominal health characterized the donors when sampled, though unrecorded immune exposures were likely. This entry belongs to a study of cytomegalovirus exposure and HLA in healthy donors. Whole-study results and caveats: V- and J-gene trimming of TCR beta was linked (in a later analysis) to a missense DCLRE1C variant. A prior analysis recorded that most TCR beta V segments were productive about 87% or about 30% of the time. Analysis performed later found around 15,000 TCR beta sequences associated with HLA alleles at 0.05 false discovery rate.

The source of this sequence is a male donor in good health and CMV-seronegative. Sequenced material: PBMCs.

The CDR3 reads CASSGWTSGTNEQFF. The CDR3 nucleotides read TGTGCCAGCAGCGGATGGACTAGCGGGACTAATGAGCAGTTCTTC. The chain is built from TRBV7-2 and TRBJ2-1; 12 nucleotides line up with TRBD2. Germline trimming cut 5 bases from V and 7 bases from J; bases unmatched to any gene: 6. The V gene's germline CDR1 is SGHTA and CDR2 FQGNSA. This CDR3 region has 15 residues.